This is a list of T cell receptor beta chains from one sample in a study of blood T cell repertoires in COVID-19. Sequenced by immunoSEQ multiplex PCR; TCRdb stores in-frame clones only, minus some. The sample consists of roughly 330,000 clones, more than 75% of them appearing once. The sample consisted of PBMCs or T cells enriched from blood (not recorded which). The receptors shown here come from a woman younger than 35 who had recovered from COVID-19. CDR3s include the opening cysteine and the closing phenylalanine or tryptophan. D genes are given only for firm matches. The size of a clone is reported for some rows only, either as once, few or many, or as a class for expanded clones.

TRBV7-9	TRBJ2-3	TRBD2	.	CASRRPAQTSGRRGDTQYF	TGTGCCAGCAGACGCCCCGCCCAGACTAGCGGGAGGAGGGGAGATACGCAGTATTTT
TRBV12-2	TRBJ2-7	.	.	CASRPRDNSAYEQYF	TGTGCAAGTCGACCGAGGGACAATAGCGCCTACGAGCAGTACTTC
TRBV5-1	TRBJ2-1	.	once	CASSPGDLWNEQFF	TGCGCCAGCAGCCCGGGGGACTTATGGAATGAGCAGTTCTTC
TRBV28	TRBJ2-3	.	.	CASSVQENTQYF	TGTGCCAGCAGCGTACAGGAGAATACGCAGTATTTT
TRBV3-1/TRBV3-2	TRBJ1-4	TRBD1	.	CASSLSGTGDEKLFF	TGTGCCAGCAGCCTATCCGGGACAGGGGACGAAAAACTGTTTTTT
TRBV30	TRBJ1-2	.	.	CACSSWGGGYTF	TGTGCCTGCTCAAGCTGGGGAGGCGGCTACACCTTC
TRBV28	TRBJ1-5	TRBD1	.	CASSTGTGPWPQHF	TGTGCCAGCAGTACCGGGACAGGCCCTTGGCCCCAGCATTTT
TRBV18	TRBJ1-2	.	.	CASSPRQTFYGYTF	TGTGCCAGCTCACCAAGGCAGACTTTCTATGGCTACACCTTC
TRBV4-1	TRBJ1-5	.	.	CASSQEQGRQPQHF	TGCGCCAGCAGCCAAGAACAGGGACGACAGCCCCAGCATTTT
TRBV13	TRBJ1-1	.	.	CASSAQKTVPNTEAFF	TGTGCCAGCAGCGCCCAGAAAACAGTACCGAACACTGAAGCTTTCTTT
TRBV2	TRBJ1-1	.	once	CASTGVVMNTEAFF	TGTGCCAGCACCGGTGTGGTCATGAACACTGAAGCTTTCTTT
TRBV19	TRBJ2-7	TRBD2	.	CASSDRLAQHNEQYF	TGTGCCAGTAGTGATAGACTAGCTCAGCACAACGAGCAGTACTTC
TRBV4-1	TRBJ1-5	.	.	CASSQGRGSQPQHF	TGCGCCAGCAGCCAAGGGCGGGGGTCCCAGCCCCAGCATTTT
TRBV19	TRBJ1-1	TRBD1	.	CASIDATGAVTEAFF	TGTGCCAGTATCGACGCGACAGGGGCAGTGACTGAAGCTTTCTTT
TRBV12-3/TRBV12-4	TRBJ1-1	TRBD1	.	CASSITTGVAFF	TGTGCCAGCAGTATAACGACAGGGGTAGCTTTCTTT
TRBV13	TRBJ1-1	TRBD1	.	CASSSLRGSTEAFF	TGTGCCAGCAGCTCACTCAGGGGGAGTACTGAAGCTTTCTTT
TRBV10-3	TRBJ2-7	TRBD1	.	CAISEYQDSGQAKRYF	TGTGCCATCAGTGAGTATCAGGATTCGGGACAGGCGAAGAGGTACTTC
TRBV10-3	TRBJ1-3	.	.	CAAQASHGNTIYF	TGTGCCGCCCAAGCAAGTCACGGAAACACCATATATTTT
TRBV9	TRBJ1-1	TRBD1	.	CASSDGTANTEAFF	TGTGCCAGCAGCGATGGGACAGCCAACACTGAAGCTTTCTTT
TRBV7-8	TRBJ1-5	.	.	CASSPLGTTSNQPQHF	TGTGCCAGCAGCCCCCTTGGGACAACTAGCAATCAGCCCCAGCATTTT
TRBV7-3	TRBJ1-6	.	.	CASSLKGDIPLHF	TGTGCCAGCAGCTTAAAGGGGGATATACCCCTCCACTTT
TRBV2	TRBJ2-3	.	.	CASSDRRRRPFGTDTQYF	TGTGCCAGCAGTGATAGGAGAAGAAGACCGTTTGGCACAGATACGCAGTATTTT
TRBV6-1	TRBJ2-7	TRBD2	.	CASSEDAGAADEQYF	TGTGCCAGCAGTGAAGACGCGGGAGCTGCTGACGAGCAGTACTTC
TRBV18	TRBJ2-2	TRBD1	few	CASSPGTGRGTGELFF	TGTGCCAGCTCACCAGGGACAGGGCGCGGCACCGGGGAGCTGTTTTTT
TRBV29-1	TRBJ1-2	.	.	CSVYTGSSGYTF	TGCAGCGTTTACACAGGGAGCTCCGGCTACACCTTC
TRBV9	TRBJ1-4	TRBD1	few	CASSVAGDRGEKLFF	TGTGCCAGCAGCGTAGCAGGGGACAGGGGCGAAAAACTGTTTTTT
TRBV10-1	TRBJ1-2	TRBD1	.	CASTSRQGTNYGYTF	TGCGCCAGCACCTCGCGACAGGGAACAAACTATGGCTACACCTTC
TRBV3-1/TRBV3-2	TRBJ1-6	.	.	CASSWRAPAPLHF	TGTGCCAGCAGCTGGAGGGCTCCCGCACCCCTCCACTTT
TRBV5-5	TRBJ2-1	TRBD2	.	CASSSGLAGVNEQFF	TGTGCCAGCAGCTCCGGACTAGCGGGAGTCAATGAGCAGTTCTTC
TRBV24-1	TRBJ2-7	TRBD1	.	CATSDFGTGSSYEQYF	TGTGCCACCAGTGATTTCGGGACAGGGAGCTCCTACGAGCAGTACTTC
TRBV5-1	TRBJ2-2	TRBD1	many	CASSSGTANTGELFF	TGCGCCAGCAGCTCCGGGACAGCTAACACCGGGGAGCTGTTTTTT
TRBV5-6	TRBJ2-7	TRBD1	.	CASSLRGQGAYEQYF	TGTGCCAGCAGCTTGAGGGGGCAGGGGGCTTACGAGCAGTACTTC
TRBV7-9	TRBJ2-7	TRBD1	.	CASSPEPGQEYEQYF	TGTGCCAGCAGCCCCGAGCCGGGACAGGAATACGAGCAGTACTTC
TRBV5-4	TRBJ1-2	.	.	CASSLGGTAGTLYGYTF	TGTGCCAGCAGCTTGGGGGGGACCGCGGGAACTCTCTATGGCTACACCTTC
TRBV24-1	TRBJ1-1	TRBD1	once	CATSDLRDREAFF	TGTGCCACCAGTGATTTGCGGGACAGGGAAGCTTTCTTT
TRBV15	TRBJ1-3	.	.	CATSREIQRTGGNTIYF	TGTGCCACCAGCAGAGAAATACAGCGTACTGGGGGGAACACCATATATTTT
TRBV27	TRBJ1-6	TRBD1	.	CASGLPGGGYNSPLHF	TGTGCCAGCGGACTTCCAGGGGGCGGTTATAATTCACCCCTCCACTTT
TRBV6-5	TRBJ2-7	TRBD1	.	CASSYSRGGDEQYF	TGTGCCAGCAGTTACTCTAGAGGGGGCGACGAGCAGTACTTC